Following are 9 T cell receptor beta chains from one sample sequenced in a study of blood T cell repertoires in COVID-19. TCRdb keeps only in-frame clones here, not all; method: immunoSEQ multiplex PCR. The sample has 39,000 or so clones; 90% to 95% are singletons. Sequences were obtained from peripheral blood. Receptors were obtained from a man aged 50 to 60 with active COVID-19.

This chain connects TRBV30 to TRBJ1-5; maybe TRBD1 (6 bases). The CDR3 is 15 amino acids. Deletions cut 4 bases from V and 7 bases from J, with 20 bases between. Per the germline V gene, CDR1 is GTSNPN and CDR2 is SVGIG (reference sequence). The CDR3 loop reads CAWTPPEGVNQPQHF. The CDR3 nucleotides are TGTGCCTGGACCCCCCCAGAGGGGGTTAACCAGCCCCAGCATTTT.

The chain recombines TRBV10-3 with TRBJ2-1; 8 bases line up with TRBD1. V was clipped by 8 bases and J by 5 bases; unmatched bases: 11. The length of the CDR3 is 15 residues. Germline assignment: CDR1 ENHRY and CDR2 SYGVKD. CDR3 bases: TGTGCCATCGGTTTAGGACAGGGACGGGACAATGAGCAGTTCTTC. Protein product: CAIGLGQGRDNEQFF.

The V call is TRBV18, the J call TRBJ1-1; D is possibly TRBD1 (6 bases). Germline loops: CDR1 KGHSH, CDR2 LQKENI. The germline V and J ends were trimmed by 2 bases and 1 base, with 11 bases remaining between them. The CDR3 loop spans 15 amino acids. CDR3 protein: CASSPNQQGNTEAFF. Here the CDR3 DNA reads TGTGCCAGCTCACCAAATCAACAGGGGAACACTGAAGCTTTCTTT.

V is TRBV19 and J is TRBJ1-5; D is ambiguous. The germline CDR1 and CDR2 sequences are LNHDA and SQIVND (reference sequence). Trimming took off 5 bases at V and 7 bases at J, with 21 bases between the two ends. The CDR3 is 16 residues long. In DNA, the CDR3 is TGTGCCAGTAGTGGAGGGAGACGACCCACCGACCAGCCCCAGCATTTT. Its protein product is CASSGGRRPTDQPQHF. Filled out from reference TRBV19 and TRBJ1-5, the complete variable domain reads DGGITQSPKYLFRKEGQNVTLSCEQNLNHDAMYWYRQDPGQGLRLIYYSQIVNDFQKGDIAEGYSVSREKKESFPLTVTSAQKNPTAFYLCASSGGRRPTDQPQHFGDGTRLSIL.

The gene calls are TRBV2 and TRBJ2-2, with D perhaps TRBD1 (6 bases). V was clipped by 3 bases and J by 4 bases, with 9 bases between them. The length of the CDR3 is 14 residues. The germline gives CDR1 SNHLY, CDR2 FYNNEI. CDR3 in amino acids: CASSEGAGTGELFF. The DNA of the CDR3 is TGTGCCAGCAGTGAGGGGGCAGGCACCGGGGAGCTGTTTTTT.

V and J are TRBV10-3 and TRBJ1-1, with TRBD1 as a possible D gene (6 bases). The CDR3 is made up of 15 amino acids. CDR1 and CDR2 from the germline V gene are ENHRY and SYGVKD. Trimming took off 0 bases at V and 2 bases at J, with 10 bases between the two ends. CDR3 bases: TGTGCCATCAGTGAGTCGAGGGGGATAAACACTGAAGCTTTCTTT. The encoded protein is CAISESRGINTEAFF.

The chain joins TRBV15 to TRBJ2-6; TRBD1 matches 7 bases. This CDR3 has 17 residues. Trimming cost V 0 bases and J 4 bases; bases outside gene matches: 6. Germline CDR1 and CDR2: LNHNV and YYDKDF (reference sequence). This CDR3 is CATSRDLGQVGANVLTF. CDR3 DNA: TGTGCCACCAGCAGAGATTTAGGACAGGTGGGGGCCAACGTCCTGACTTTC.

The chain has TRBV6-4 and TRBJ2-7, with 7 positions matching TRBD2. V shed 9 bases, J shed 3 bases, and the junction held 8 bases outside the gene matches. The length of the CDR3 is 13 residues. Germline CDR1 reads MRHNA; CDR2 reads SNTAGT. This chain's CDR3 is CASSRGTNYEQYF. CDR3 nucleotide sequence: TGTGCCAGTTCGCGGGGGACTAACTACGAGCAGTACTTC.

CDR3 in amino acids: CASSHLGSGKETQYF. CDR3 bases: TGCGCCAGCAGCCATCTCGGGTCAGGGAAGGAGACCCAGTACTTC. The V gene is TRBV4-1, the J gene TRBJ2-5, with D perhaps matching TRBD1 (5 bases). Germline values: CDR1 MGHRA, CDR2 YSYEKL. This CDR3 spans 15 amino acids. V gave up 3 bases and J gave up 5 bases, with 16 bases separating them.